The entry below describes one TCR beta chain. Its antigen is unidentified. Trimming stripped 3 bases from V and 0 bases from J, with 9 bases between. Per germline, CDR1 SGHAT and CDR2 FQNNGV. The CDR3 covers 15 residues. The source of the sample is a study of cytomegalovirus exposure and HLA in healthy donors. Study-wide points: Listed as cytomegalovirus-associated were 150 or so TCR beta chains. Reports indicated that the classifier achieved high specificity and sensitivity in diagnosing cytomegalovirus status. Among TCR sequences, most were rare, though some public TCRs appeared in many donors.

The repertoire was sequenced with immunoSEQ multiplex PCR; TCRdb's copy has only in-frame clones and lacks some. Found here are 100,000 to 130,000 clones, around 85% of them singletons; the top ten hold 3%. The TCR sequence derives from a young woman in good health and CMV-seronegative. The sample was PBMCs. The rearrangement links TRBV11-2 to TRBJ1-5; D remains unclear. Written as DNA, the CDR3 is TGTGCCAGCAGCTTGACGGCAGGTAGCAATCAGCCCCAGCATTTT. Translating gives CASSLTAGSNQPQHF.